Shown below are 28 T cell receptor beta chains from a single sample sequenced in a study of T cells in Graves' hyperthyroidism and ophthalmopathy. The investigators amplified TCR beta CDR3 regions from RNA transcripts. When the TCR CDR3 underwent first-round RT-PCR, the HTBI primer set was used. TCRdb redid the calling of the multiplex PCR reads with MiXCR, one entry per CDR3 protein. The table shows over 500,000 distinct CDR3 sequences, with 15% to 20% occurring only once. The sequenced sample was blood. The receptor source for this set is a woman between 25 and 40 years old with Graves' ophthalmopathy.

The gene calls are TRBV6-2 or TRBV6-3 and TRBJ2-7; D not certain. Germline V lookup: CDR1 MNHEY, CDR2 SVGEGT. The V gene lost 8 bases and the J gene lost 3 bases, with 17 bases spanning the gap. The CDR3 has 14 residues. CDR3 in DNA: TGTGCCAGCGCCGCCGACCTAATTAGCTACGAGCAGTACTTC. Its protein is CASAADLISYEQYF.

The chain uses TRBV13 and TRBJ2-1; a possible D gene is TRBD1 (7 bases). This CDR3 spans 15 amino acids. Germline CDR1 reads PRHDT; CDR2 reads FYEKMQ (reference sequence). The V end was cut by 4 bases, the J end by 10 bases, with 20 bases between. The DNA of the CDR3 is TGTGCCAGCAGCTGGTGGGGGGACAGCATCTTGGAGCAGTTCTTC. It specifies CASSWWGDSILEQFF.

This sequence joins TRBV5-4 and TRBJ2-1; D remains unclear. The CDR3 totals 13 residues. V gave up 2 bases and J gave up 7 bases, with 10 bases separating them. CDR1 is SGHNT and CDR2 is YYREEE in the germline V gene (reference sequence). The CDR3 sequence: CASSFPPTNEQFF. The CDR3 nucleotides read TGTGCCAGCAGCTTCCCCCCGACTAATGAGCAGTTCTTC.

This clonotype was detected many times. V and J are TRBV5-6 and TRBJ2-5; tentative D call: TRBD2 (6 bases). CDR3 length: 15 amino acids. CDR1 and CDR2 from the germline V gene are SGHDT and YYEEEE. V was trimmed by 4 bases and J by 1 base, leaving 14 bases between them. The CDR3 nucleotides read TGTGCCAGCAGCGGGGACTCGCTAATCCAAGAGACCCAGTACTTC. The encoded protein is CASSGDSLIQETQYF. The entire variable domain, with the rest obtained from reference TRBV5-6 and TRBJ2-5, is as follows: DAGVTQSPTHLIKTRGQQVTLRCSPKSGHDTVSWYQQALGQGPQFIFQYYEEEERQRGNFPDRFSGHQFPNYSSELNVNALLLGDSALYLCASSGDSLIQETQYFGPGTRLLVL.

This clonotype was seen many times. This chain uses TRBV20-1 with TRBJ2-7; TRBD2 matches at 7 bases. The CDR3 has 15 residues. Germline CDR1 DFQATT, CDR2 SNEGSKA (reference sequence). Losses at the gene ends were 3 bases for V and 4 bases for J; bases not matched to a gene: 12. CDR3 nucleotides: TGCAGTGCTAGCGACTCCGGGACTATTATTTACGAGCAGTACTTC. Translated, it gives CSASDSGTIIYEQYF.

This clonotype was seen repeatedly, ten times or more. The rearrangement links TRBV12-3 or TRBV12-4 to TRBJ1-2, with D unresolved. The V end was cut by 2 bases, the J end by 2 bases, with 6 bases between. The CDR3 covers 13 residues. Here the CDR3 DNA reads TGTGCCAGCAGTTTATCAGAAAACTATGGCTACACCTTC. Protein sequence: CASSLSENYGYTF.

CDR3 DNA: TGTGCCATCAGTGGCCCAAACCACGGGGACATGGCAAAAGGCAGGGCCAACGTCCTGACTTTC. Protein product: CAISGPNHGDMAKGRANVLTF. This sequence joins TRBV10-3 and TRBJ2-6; a possible D gene is TRBD1 (6 bases). The ends were cut back, 4 bases at V and 5 bases at J, with 30 bases in the middle. Germline CDR1 is ENHRY and CDR2 is SYGVKD. This CDR3 region has 21 residues.

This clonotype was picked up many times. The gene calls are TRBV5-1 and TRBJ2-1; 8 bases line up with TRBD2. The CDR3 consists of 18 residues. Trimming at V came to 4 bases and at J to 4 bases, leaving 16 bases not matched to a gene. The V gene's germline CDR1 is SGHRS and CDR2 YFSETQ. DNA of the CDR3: TGCGCCAGCAGCATCGGACTAGCTACGGAGGGCCTTTACAATGAGCAGTTCTTC. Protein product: CASSIGLATEGLYNEQFF.

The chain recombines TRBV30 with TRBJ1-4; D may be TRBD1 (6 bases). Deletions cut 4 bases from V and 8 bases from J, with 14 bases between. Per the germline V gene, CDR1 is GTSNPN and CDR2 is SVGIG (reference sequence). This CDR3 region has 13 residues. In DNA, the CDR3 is TGTGCCTGGACGACAGGAGTAGAGGAAAAACTGTTTTTT. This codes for CAWTTGVEEKLFF. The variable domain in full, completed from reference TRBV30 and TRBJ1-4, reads SQTIHQWPATLVQPVGSPLSLECTVEGTSNPNLYWYRQAAGRGLQLLFYSVGIGQISSEVPQNLSASRPQDRQFILSSKKLLLSDSGFYLCAWTTGVEEKLFFGSGTQLSVL.

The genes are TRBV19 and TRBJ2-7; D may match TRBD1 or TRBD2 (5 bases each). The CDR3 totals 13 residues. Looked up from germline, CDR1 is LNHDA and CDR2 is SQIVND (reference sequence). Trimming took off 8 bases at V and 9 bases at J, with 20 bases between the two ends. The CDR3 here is CASPPGTLERQYF. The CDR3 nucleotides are TGTGCCAGTCCTCCGGGGACCCTTGAAAGGCAGTACTTC.

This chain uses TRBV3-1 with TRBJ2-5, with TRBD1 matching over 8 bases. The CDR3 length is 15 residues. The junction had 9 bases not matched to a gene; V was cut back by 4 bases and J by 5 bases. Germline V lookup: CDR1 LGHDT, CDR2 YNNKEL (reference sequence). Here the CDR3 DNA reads TGTGCCAGCAGCCTTCGGGCAGGGGGCGCGGAGACCCAGTACTTC. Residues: CASSLRAGGAETQYF.

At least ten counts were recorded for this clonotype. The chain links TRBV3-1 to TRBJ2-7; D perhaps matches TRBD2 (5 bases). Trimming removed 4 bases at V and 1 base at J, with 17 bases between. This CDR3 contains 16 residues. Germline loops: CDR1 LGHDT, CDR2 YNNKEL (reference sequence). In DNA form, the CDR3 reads TGTGCCAGCAGCCTCTCTCCGGCGGGCGGATCCTACGAGCAGTACTTC. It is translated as CASSLSPAGGSYEQYF.

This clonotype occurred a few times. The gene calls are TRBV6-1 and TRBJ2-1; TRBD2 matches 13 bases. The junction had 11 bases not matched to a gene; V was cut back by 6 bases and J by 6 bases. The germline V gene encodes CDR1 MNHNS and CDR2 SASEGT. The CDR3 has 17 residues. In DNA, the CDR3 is TGTGCCAGCAGCTCCACACTAGCGGGAGGGAGGGTCAATGAGCAGTTCTTC. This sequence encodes CASSSTLAGGRVNEQFF.

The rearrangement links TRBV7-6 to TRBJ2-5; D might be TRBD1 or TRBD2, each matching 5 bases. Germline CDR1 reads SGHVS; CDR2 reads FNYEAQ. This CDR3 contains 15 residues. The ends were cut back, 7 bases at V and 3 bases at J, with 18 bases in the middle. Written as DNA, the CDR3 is TGTGCCAGCACCCGTGGGGCCGGGGTTGAAGAGACCCAGTACTTC. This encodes CASTRGAGVEETQYF.

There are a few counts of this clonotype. The CDR3 loop is CASSESGQGISEQFF. The CDR3 coding sequence is TGCGCCAGCAGTGAGTCCGGCCAGGGGATTTCAGAGCAGTTCTTC. The rearrangement joins TRBV10-1 to TRBJ2-1; weak D call: TRBD1 (6 bases). Per the germline V gene, CDR1 is WNHNN and CDR2 is SYGVQD (reference sequence). Trimming stripped 0 bases from V and 10 bases from J, with 16 bases between. The CDR3 is made up of 15 amino acids.

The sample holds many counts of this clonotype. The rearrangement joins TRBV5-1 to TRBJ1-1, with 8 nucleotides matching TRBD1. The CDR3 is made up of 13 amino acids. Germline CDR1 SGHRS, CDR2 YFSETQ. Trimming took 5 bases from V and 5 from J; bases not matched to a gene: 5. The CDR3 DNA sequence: TGCGCCAGCAGTGAGACAGGGGCGACTGAAGCTTTCTTT. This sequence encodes CASSETGATEAFF.

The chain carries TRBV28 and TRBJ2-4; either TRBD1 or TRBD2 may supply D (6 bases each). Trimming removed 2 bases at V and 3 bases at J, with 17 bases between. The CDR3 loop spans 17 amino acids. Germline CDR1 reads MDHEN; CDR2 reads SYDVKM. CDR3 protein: CASSLGSGGGGKNIQYF. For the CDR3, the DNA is TGTGCCAGCAGTTTAGGGTCAGGAGGGGGTGGCAAAAACATTCAGTACTTC.

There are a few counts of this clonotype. The CDR3 protein is CASSFPLAQEQFF. The CDR3 nucleotides read TGTGCCAGCAGCTTCCCGCTTGCCCAGGAGCAGTTCTTC. This chain joins TRBV7-9 and TRBJ2-1; unclear D gene. Germline V gene data show CDR1 as SEHNR and CDR2 as FQNEAQ (reference sequence). There are 13 residues in the CDR3. V lost 3 bases to trimming and J lost 10 bases, with 13 bases between them.

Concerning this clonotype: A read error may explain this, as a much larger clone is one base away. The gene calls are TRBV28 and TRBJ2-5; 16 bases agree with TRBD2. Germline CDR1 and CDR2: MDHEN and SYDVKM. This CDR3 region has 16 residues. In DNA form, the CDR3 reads TGTGCCAGCGGTTTAGGGACTAGCGGGAGGGAAGAGACCCAGTACTTC. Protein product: CASGLGTSGREETQYF.

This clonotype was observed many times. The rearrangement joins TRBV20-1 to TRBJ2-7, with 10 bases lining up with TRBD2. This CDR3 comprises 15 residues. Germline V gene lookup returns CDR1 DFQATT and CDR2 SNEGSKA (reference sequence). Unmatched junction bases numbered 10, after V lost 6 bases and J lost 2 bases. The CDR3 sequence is CSAPQTSGITYEQYF. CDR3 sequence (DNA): TGCAGTGCCCCCCAAACTAGCGGGATTACCTACGAGCAGTACTTC.

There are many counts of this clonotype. CDR3 bases: TGTGCCAGCTCACCGCTAGCTTACAATGAGCAGTTCTTC. Translated: CASSPLAYNEQFF. The gene calls are TRBV18 and TRBJ2-1, with a possible D match to TRBD2 (5 bases). V was cut by 3 bases and J by 4 bases, with 7 bases left in between. This CDR3 has 13 amino acids. CDR1 and CDR2 from the germline V gene are KGHSH and LQKENI.

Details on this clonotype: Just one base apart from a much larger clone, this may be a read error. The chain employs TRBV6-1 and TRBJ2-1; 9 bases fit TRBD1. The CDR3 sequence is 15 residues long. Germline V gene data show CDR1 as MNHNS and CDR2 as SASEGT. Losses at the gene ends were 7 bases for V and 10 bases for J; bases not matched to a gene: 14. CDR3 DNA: TGTGCCAGCACCGAATTACAGGGGGCGTCCTACGAGCAGTTCTTC. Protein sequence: CASTELQGASYEQFF.

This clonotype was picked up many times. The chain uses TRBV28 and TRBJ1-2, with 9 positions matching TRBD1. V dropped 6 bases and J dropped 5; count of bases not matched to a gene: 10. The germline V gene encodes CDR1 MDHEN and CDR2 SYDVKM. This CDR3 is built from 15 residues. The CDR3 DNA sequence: TGTGCCAGCAGCCACCAGGGACAGGGAGAATATGGCTACACCTTC. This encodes CASSHQGQGEYGYTF.

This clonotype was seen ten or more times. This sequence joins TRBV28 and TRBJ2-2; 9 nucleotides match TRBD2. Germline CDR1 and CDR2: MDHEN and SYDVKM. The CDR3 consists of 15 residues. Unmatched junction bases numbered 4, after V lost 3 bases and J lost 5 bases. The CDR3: CASSLWLAGTGELFF. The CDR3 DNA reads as TGTGCCAGCAGTTTGTGGCTAGCGGGAACCGGGGAGCTGTTTTTT.

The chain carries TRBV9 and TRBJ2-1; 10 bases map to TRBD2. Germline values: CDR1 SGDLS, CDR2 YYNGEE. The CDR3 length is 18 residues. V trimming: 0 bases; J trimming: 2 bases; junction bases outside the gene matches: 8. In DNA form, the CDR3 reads TGTGCCAGCAGCGTAGCCCCACTAGCGGGAAGAACCTACAATGAGCAGTTCTTC. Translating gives CASSVAPLAGRTYNEQFF. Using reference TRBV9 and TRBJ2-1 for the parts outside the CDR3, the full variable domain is DSGVTQTPKHLITATGQRVTLRCSPRSGDLSVYWYQQSLDQGLQFLIQYYNGEERAKGNILERFSAQQFPDLHSELNLSSLELGDSALYFCASSVAPLAGRTYNEQFFGPGTRLTVL.

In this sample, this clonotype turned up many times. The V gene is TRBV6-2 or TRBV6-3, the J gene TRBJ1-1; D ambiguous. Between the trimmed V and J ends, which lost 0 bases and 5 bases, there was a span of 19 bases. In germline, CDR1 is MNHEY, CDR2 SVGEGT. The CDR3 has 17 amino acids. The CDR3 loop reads CASSYSDGGVLDTEAFF. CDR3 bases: TGTGCCAGCAGTTACTCGGACGGTGGGGTTCTCGATACTGAAGCTTTCTTT.

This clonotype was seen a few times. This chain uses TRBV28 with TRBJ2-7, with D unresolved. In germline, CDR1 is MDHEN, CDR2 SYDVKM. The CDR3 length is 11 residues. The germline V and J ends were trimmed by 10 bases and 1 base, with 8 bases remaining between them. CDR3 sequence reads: CATKGSYEQYF. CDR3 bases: TGTGCCACCAAAGGATCCTACGAGCAGTACTTC. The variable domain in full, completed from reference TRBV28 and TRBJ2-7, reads DVKVTQSSRYLVKRTGEKVFLECVQDMDHENMFWYRQDPGLGLRLIYFSYDVKMKEKGDIPEGYSVSREKKERFSLILESASTNQTSMYLCATKGSYEQYFGPGTRLTVT.

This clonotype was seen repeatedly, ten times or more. CDR3 loop: CASNGPGLSTYEQYF. Here the CDR3 DNA reads TGTGCCAGCAACGGGCCCGGTCTGTCCACCTACGAGCAGTACTTC. The V call is TRBV12-3 or TRBV12-4, the J call TRBJ2-7; the D is unclear. The ends were cut back, 7 bases at V and 2 bases at J, with 18 bases in the middle. The CDR3 is 15 residues long.